This T cell receptor (beta chain) is drawn from a study of tumor T cells in aggressive B-cell lymphoma. Generated by immunoSEQ multiplex PCR, the TCRdb table keeps only in-frame clones and is missing some. The sample comprises 900 to 1,300 clones, 80% to 95% of which are singletons, and 10% to 15% rests with the top ten. Trimming removed 6 bases from V and 7 bases from J; junction bases left unmatched: 10. The CDR3 is 15 residues long. The V gene's germline CDR1 is MNHNS and CDR2 SASEGT. This TCR came from an adult with diffuse large B cell lymphoma. The chain combines TRBV6-1 with TRBJ2-1, with 9 positions matching TRBD2. Sample: tumor tissue. CDR3 in amino acids: CASRIAGEYNNEQFF. The CDR3 coding sequence is TGTGCCAGCAGGATAGCGGGAGAATACAATAATGAGCAGTTCTTC.